This T cell receptor beta chain was found in a study of PD-1 blockade in classical Hodgkin lymphoma. Overall study findings and caveats: CD4+ TCR diversity climbed significantly by C4D1, unlike CD8+ TCR diversity. Newly diagnosed patients reportedly had lower baseline TCR diversity than healthy donors.

The CDR3 extends over 15 amino acids. Per germline, CDR1 MNHEY and CDR2 SVGAGI. With V trimmed by 2 bases and J by 7 bases, 8 bases remained unmatched. Brentuximab vedotin exposure varied among the patients, all of whom had relapsed after autologous stem cell transplantation. As to this clone: Antigen: not known.

The method was immunoSEQ multiplex PCR; TCRdb's version includes in-frame clones alone and lacks a portion of them. The table lists 90,000 or so clones, about 93% of them singletons, with about 2.7% in the top ten. The sequencing used peripheral blood mononuclear cells (PBMCs), collected before the second cycle of nivolumab. The chain combines TRBV6-5 with TRBJ2-1; the match to TRBD2 covers 7 bases. The receptor was isolated from a human donor with classical Hodgkin lymphoma. The CDR3 DNA reads TGTGCCAGCAGTTACCGGACTAGTGATAGGAATGAGCAGTTCTTC. Its translation is CASSYRTSDRNEQFF.